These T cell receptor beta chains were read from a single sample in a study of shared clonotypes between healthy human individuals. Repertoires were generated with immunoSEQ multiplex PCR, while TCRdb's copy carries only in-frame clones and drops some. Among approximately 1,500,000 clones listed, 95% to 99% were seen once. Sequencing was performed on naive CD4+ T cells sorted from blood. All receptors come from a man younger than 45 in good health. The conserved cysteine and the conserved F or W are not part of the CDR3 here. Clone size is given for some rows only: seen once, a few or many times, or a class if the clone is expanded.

CDR3aa: ASSFDPSYEQY
j_gene: TRBJ2-7
abundance: .
v_gene: TRBV10-1

CDR3aa: ASSSELAGLTDTQY
j_gene: TRBJ2-3
abundance: .
v_gene: TRBV5-1

CDR3aa: ASRGVVQPQH
j_gene: TRBJ1-5
abundance: .
v_gene: TRBV19

CDR3aa: ASSYSGGLGANVLT
j_gene: TRBJ2-6
abundance: .
v_gene: TRBV6-6

CDR3aa: ASSTDAVSYEQY
j_gene: TRBJ2-7
abundance: .
v_gene: TRBV5-1

CDR3aa: ASSPGETQY
j_gene: TRBJ2-5
abundance: .
v_gene: TRBV14

CDR3aa: ASSFGQGVADTQY
j_gene: TRBJ2-3
abundance: .
v_gene: TRBV28

CDR3aa: ASSAGLAGGSGANVLT
j_gene: TRBJ2-6
abundance: .
v_gene: TRBV9

CDR3aa: ASSVVVSATNTGELF
j_gene: TRBJ2-2
abundance: .
v_gene: TRBV9

CDR3aa: ASSMTVGREQY
j_gene: TRBJ2-7
abundance: .
v_gene: TRBV19

CDR3aa: ASSFGRRLTGELF
j_gene: TRBJ2-2
abundance: .
v_gene: TRBV5-1

CDR3aa: ASSYRYEQY
j_gene: TRBJ2-7
abundance: .
v_gene: TRBV5-6

CDR3aa: ASSLDSHTEAF
j_gene: TRBJ1-1
abundance: .
v_gene: TRBV7-9

CDR3aa: ASSDYPYEQY
j_gene: TRBJ2-7
abundance: .
v_gene: TRBV6-1

CDR3aa: ASSPLVGRDEQF
j_gene: TRBJ2-1
abundance: .
v_gene: TRBV18

CDR3aa: ASSEAPMSSNTDTQY
j_gene: TRBJ2-3
abundance: .
v_gene: TRBV6-1

CDR3aa: ASSQQGTFINEQF
j_gene: TRBJ2-1
abundance: .
v_gene: TRBV4-1

CDR3aa: ASTPSVGRTDTQY
j_gene: TRBJ2-3
abundance: once
v_gene: TRBV9

CDR3aa: ASSGGTIGSVSYEQY
j_gene: TRBJ2-7
abundance: .
v_gene: TRBV2

CDR3aa: ASNGGSSYEQY
j_gene: TRBJ2-7
abundance: .
v_gene: TRBV5-1

CDR3aa: ASSLFGSTEAF
j_gene: TRBJ1-1
abundance: .
v_gene: TRBV28

CDR3aa: ASSFGQGPDTQY
j_gene: TRBJ2-3
abundance: .
v_gene: TRBV5-1

CDR3aa: ASSSNRNQPQH
j_gene: TRBJ1-5
abundance: .
v_gene: TRBV7-2

CDR3aa: ARSFYGSSYEQY
j_gene: TRBJ2-7
abundance: .
v_gene: TRBV5-3

CDR3aa: AWMETAEETQY
j_gene: TRBJ2-5
abundance: once
v_gene: TRBV30

CDR3aa: ASRRQTTYEQY
j_gene: TRBJ2-7
abundance: .
v_gene: TRBV5-1

CDR3aa: AISESGTDGYT
j_gene: TRBJ1-2
abundance: .
v_gene: TRBV10-3

CDR3aa: ASSLGSQETQY
j_gene: TRBJ2-5
abundance: .
v_gene: TRBV5-1

CDR3aa: ASSTHDRDYEQY
j_gene: TRBJ2-7
abundance: .
v_gene: TRBV9

CDR3aa: ASSSVARILNTEAF
j_gene: TRBJ1-1
abundance: .
v_gene: TRBV5-8

CDR3aa: ASSLAGRAHNEQF
j_gene: TRBJ2-1
abundance: .
v_gene: TRBV5-1

CDR3aa: ASSTQTSPINEQF
j_gene: TRBJ2-1
abundance: .
v_gene: TRBV7-3

CDR3aa: ASSLGLAAYSYEQY
j_gene: TRBJ2-7
abundance: .
v_gene: TRBV5-1

CDR3aa: ASSSEIAREQF
j_gene: TRBJ2-1
abundance: .
v_gene: TRBV7-2

CDR3aa: ASSLRGLSGRQFYPNTDTQY
j_gene: TRBJ2-3
abundance: .
v_gene: TRBV5-1

CDR3aa: ASSQVVRGRVYEQY
j_gene: TRBJ2-7
abundance: .
v_gene: TRBV4-1

CDR3aa: ASSVTSGTPYEQY
j_gene: TRBJ2-7
abundance: .
v_gene: TRBV28

CDR3aa: ASSGPRTDSYNEQF
j_gene: TRBJ2-1
abundance: .
v_gene: TRBV25-1

CDR3aa: SVDRFNYGYT
j_gene: TRBJ1-2
abundance: .
v_gene: TRBV29-1

CDR3aa: ASSLGLAGGREQY
j_gene: TRBJ2-7
abundance: .
v_gene: TRBV11-2

CDR3aa: ASSLGGRVRGETQY
j_gene: TRBJ2-5
abundance: .
v_gene: TRBV5-1

CDR3aa: ASSLSGEETQY
j_gene: TRBJ2-5
abundance: .
v_gene: TRBV7-2

CDR3aa: ASSPPQLGAGALMGKNIQY
j_gene: TRBJ2-4
abundance: .
v_gene: TRBV2

CDR3aa: ASSTLSPTSRY
j_gene: TRBJ2-3
abundance: .
v_gene: TRBV28

CDR3aa: ASSLVASYEQY
j_gene: TRBJ2-7
abundance: .
v_gene: TRBV14

CDR3aa: ASSLAPGPISGGGELF
j_gene: TRBJ2-2
abundance: once
v_gene: TRBV5-1

CDR3aa: ASREAGGTTGELF
j_gene: TRBJ2-2
abundance: .
v_gene: TRBV6-1

CDR3aa: ASSYIDSGEKLF
j_gene: TRBJ1-4
abundance: once
v_gene: TRBV6-5

CDR3aa: ASHEDEQY
j_gene: TRBJ2-7
abundance: .
v_gene: TRBV9

CDR3aa: ASSADRDEQF
j_gene: TRBJ2-1
abundance: .
v_gene: TRBV9

CDR3aa: ASSQMYVGGPGGELF
j_gene: TRBJ2-2
abundance: .
v_gene: TRBV19

CDR3aa: ASSLEEGGNSYNEQF
j_gene: TRBJ2-1
abundance: .
v_gene: TRBV5-1

CDR3aa: ASSSGLGSYNEQF
j_gene: TRBJ2-1
abundance: .
v_gene: TRBV7-2

CDR3aa: ASSHLGDFSYEQY
j_gene: TRBJ2-7
abundance: .
v_gene: TRBV14

CDR3aa: ASSATSIIKTDTQY
j_gene: TRBJ2-3
abundance: .
v_gene: TRBV9

CDR3aa: ASSLRTVGLAYEQY
j_gene: TRBJ2-7
abundance: .
v_gene: TRBV5-6

CDR3aa: ASSFISGRKNYEQY
j_gene: TRBJ2-7
abundance: .
v_gene: TRBV5-1

CDR3aa: ASSISGTVNTEAF
j_gene: TRBJ1-1
abundance: .
v_gene: TRBV27

CDR3aa: ASSLVIRGKNTEAF
j_gene: TRBJ1-1
abundance: .
v_gene: TRBV7-9

CDR3aa: ASTVKRVGTPWKQF
j_gene: TRBJ2-1
abundance: .
v_gene: TRBV23-1